This T cell receptor beta chain came from a study of T cell repertoires in aging, cancer and after chemotherapy. On the study more broadly: Patients with glioblastoma brain tumors were sampled before and after temozolomide-based therapy. The full dataset contained about 10 million TCR reads. The study, taken as a whole, reports: Median generation probability rose over the chemotherapy interval in each cancer cohort, suggesting rebound thymic output.

Multiplex touch-down PCR with TRB-A/B primers amplified rearranged V-D-J TRB sequences. Using its own MiXCR run on the multiplex PCR reads, TCRdb lists one record per CDR3 protein. Found here are several thousand distinct CDR3 sequences, 64% of them singletons; the top ten hold 25% to 30%. This clonotype was seen only once. What it binds is unknown. The template was genomic DNA from peripheral blood, not RNA. V lost 0 bases, J lost 0 bases, and 8 bases lay in between. The length of the CDR3 is 15 residues. Germline CDR1 DFQATT, CDR2 SNEGSKA (reference sequence). The receptor comes from a human donor with a solid tumor. The sequenced sample was blood. The rearrangement uses TRBV20-1 and TRBJ1-4; D not certain. The CDR3 sequence: CSARDPQSTNEKLFF. In nucleotides, the CDR3 is TGCAGTGCTAGAGACCCTCAATCAACTAATGAAAAACTGTTTTTT.